This TCR beta chain was obtained from a study of response to subunit inactivated influenza vaccine. Findings of the study overall: The authors offered the suggestion that each seasonal influenza vaccination recruits few new T cells.

One entry per CDR3 protein results from TCRdb running MiXCR on the RT-PCR reads. The data hold more than 150,000 distinct CDR3 sequences, with around a tenth observed a single time. This clonotype was seen repeatedly, ten times or more. Its antigen remains unknown. This CDR3 contains 15 residues. The ends lost 5 bases at V and 2 bases at J; junction bases unmatched: 3. Germline V lookup: CDR1 SGHAT, CDR2 FQNNGV. The source was CD8+ T cells sorted from PBMCs, collected around 25 months after vaccination. The chain recombines TRBV11-2 with TRBJ2-1; 10 bases match TRBD2. This clonotype originated in a man between 50 and 69 years old who received an inactivated influenza vaccine. This CDR3 is CASSPSGGAYNEQFF. In DNA, the CDR3 is TGTGCCAGCAGCCCGAGCGGGGGGGCCTACAATGAGCAGTTCTTC.